These 2 T cell receptor beta chains came from one sample sequenced in a study of blood T cell repertoires in COVID-19. Generated by immunoSEQ multiplex PCR, the TCRdb table keeps only in-frame clones and is missing some. Counted here are just over 60,000 clones, around 80% occurring once; the ten biggest clones make up roughly 20%. Material for sequencing was peripheral blood. The source is a man aged 55 to 70 with acute or convalescent COVID-19.

The chain combines TRBV2 with TRBJ2-5; the match to TRBD1 covers 7 bases. After removal of 7 bases from V and 5 bases from J, the junction contained 7 bases not matched to a gene. The V gene's germline CDR1 is SNHLY and CDR2 FYNNEI. The CDR3 spans 13 residues. The CDR3 loop is CASNRQGPETQYF. CDR3 DNA sequence: TGTGCCAGCAACCGACAGGGACCGGAGACCCAGTACTTC.

This clone occurred many times. CDR3 protein: CASSLTTSGEQYF. In DNA, the CDR3 is TGTGCCAGTAGTTTAACGACTAGCGGCGAGCAGTACTTC. J is TRBJ2-7 and V is TRBV19; 9 bases match TRBD2. With V trimmed by 5 bases and J by 6 bases, 5 bases remained unmatched. Germline CDR1 and CDR2: LNHDA and SQIVND (reference sequence). This CDR3 region has 13 residues.